The present entry profiles one T cell receptor (beta chain) with its context. This CDR3 is built from 14 residues. CDR1 is SGHTA, CDR2 FQGNSA, per germline. Trimming cost V 5 bases and J 5 bases; bases outside gene matches: 9. This sample was taken from a study of blood T cell repertoires in COVID-19. Only in-frame clones appear in the TCRdb table, and some are missing; sequencing was by immunoSEQ multiplex PCR. Among 90,000 to 120,000 clones listed, approximately 89% were seen once. The TCR sequence derives from a man in his fifties or sixties with active or convalescent COVID-19. The chain employs TRBV7-2 and TRBJ2-7; 7 nucleotides agree with TRBD1. The specimen was peripheral blood. DNA of the CDR3: TGTGCCAGCAGCCACGGGGACAGAGACCACGAGCAGTACTTC. Protein product: CASSHGDRDHEQYF.